This T cell receptor (beta chain) came from a study of molecular identifiers for immune sequencing clone quantification. V gave up 5 bases and J gave up 2 bases; unmatched junction bases: 10. This CDR3 spans 16 amino acids. Germline V gene sequence: CDR1 SEHNR, CDR2 FQNEAQ (reference sequence). MiXCR, run by TCRdb on the PCR reads, gives a single entry per CDR3 protein. Here the sample spans around 480,000 distinct CDR3 sequences, approximately 25% being singletons. This chain links TRBV7-9 with TRBJ2-7, with 9 bases fitting TRBD2. This clonotype originated in a human donor in good health. Some libraries in this study had Jurkat cell RNA spiked in. Material for sequencing was naive CD8+ T cells from blood, with Jurkat cell RNA spiked in. Subset defined: FACS-sorted CD8+CD4-CCR7+CD45RA+ naive T cells. CDR3 region: CASSPQLAGSPYEQYF. The DNA for the CDR3 is TGTGCCAGCAGCCCCCAGCTAGCGGGGTCCCCCTACGAGCAGTACTTC.